The 10 T cell receptor beta chains given below trace back to one sample, sequenced in a study of T cell responses to AZD1222 COVID-19 vaccine. Libraries were prepared by immunoSEQ multiplex PCR; TCRdb keeps only in-frame clonotypes and omits some of them. Here the sample spans approximately 99,000 clones, about 92% being singletons. The sample in question was peripheral blood, obtained on day 0 of MenACWY control vaccination. These TCRs come from an adult in good health.

The V and J genes are TRBV27 and TRBJ1-6; D gene uncertain. With 8 bases removed from V and 7 bases from J, the gap between germline ends came to 18 bases. The CDR3 is made up of 15 amino acids. Germline CDR1 is MNHEY and CDR2 is SMNVEV (reference sequence). CDR3 sequence: CASSRALQVNSPLHF. The CDR3 DNA reads as TGTGCCAGCTCCCGTGCCCTGCAGGTCAATTCACCCCTCCACTTT.

This clone showed up just once. The chain uses TRBV5-4 and TRBJ2-5, with 8 positions matching TRBD2. CDR1 SGHNT and CDR2 YYREEE come from the germline V gene (reference sequence). There are 18 residues in the CDR3. Germline trimming cut 4 bases from V and 2 bases from J; bases unmatched to any gene: 16. CDR3: CASSILRVSGGDQETQYF. The CDR3 DNA is TGTGCCAGCAGCATACTAAGAGTATCGGGGGGGGATCAAGAGACCCAGTACTTC.

This clone appeared a single time. The V gene is TRBV10-3, the J gene TRBJ2-7; the D is unclear. V was cut by 3 bases and J by 3 bases, with 9 bases left in between. CDR1 and CDR2 from the germline V gene are ENHRY and SYGVKD. The CDR3 extends over 13 amino acids. CDR3 region: CAISDGVIYEQYF. The CDR3 DNA reads as TGTGCCATCAGTGATGGAGTTATCTACGAGCAGTACTTC.

The chain links TRBV5-1 to TRBJ2-1; 8 bases align to TRBD1. After removal of 4 bases from V and 8 bases from J, the junction contained 11 bases not matched to a gene. Per germline, CDR1 SGHRS and CDR2 YFSETQ. There are 15 residues in the CDR3. This chain's CDR3 is CASSPRQGSIDEQFF. The CDR3, as DNA: TGCGCCAGCAGCCCCCGACAGGGGTCTATCGATGAGCAGTTCTTC.

The chain uses TRBV11-2 and TRBJ2-7; D unresolved. Germline CDR1 is SGHAT and CDR2 is FQNNGV. V gave up 5 bases and J gave up 2 bases, with 13 bases separating them. The CDR3 has 14 residues. Here the CDR3 reads CASSPRRLAYEQYF. Here the CDR3 DNA reads TGTGCCAGCAGCCCACGCCGCCTCGCCTACGAGCAGTACTTC.

The CDR3 here is CASSGRTGHSTDTQYF. The CDR3 DNA follows: TGTGCCAGCAGCGGAAGGACAGGGCATAGCACAGATACGCAGTATTTT. This sequence joins TRBV9 and TRBJ2-3; 8 bases align to TRBD1. The junction had 6 bases not matched to a gene; V was cut back by 3 bases and J by 0 bases. Germline V CDR1 and CDR2: SGDLS, YYNGEE. This CDR3 is 16 amino acids long.

V usage is TRBV19 and J usage is TRBJ2-7; 7 bases fit TRBD1. The CDR3 runs to 13 residues. After removal of 5 bases from V and 4 bases from J, the junction contained 5 bases not matched to a gene. CDR1 is LNHDA, CDR2 SQIVND, per germline (reference sequence). The CDR3 loop reads CASSRYRGYEQYF. CDR3 in DNA: TGTGCCAGTAGTCGTTACAGGGGTTACGAGCAGTACTTC.

This chain connects TRBV7-2 to TRBJ2-1; 9 positions match TRBD2. J gave up 6 bases and V 3 bases, and 6 bases lay outside the gene matches. Per the germline V gene, CDR1 is SGHTA and CDR2 is FQGNSA. The CDR3 extends over 15 amino acids. The CDR3 DNA follows: TGTGCCAGCAGCTTGCTGGCGGGGGGGCCCAATGAGCAGTTCTTC. Protein sequence: CASSLLAGGPNEQFF.

This chain joins TRBV6-5 and TRBJ1-2, with 7 bases fitting TRBD1. With 6 bases clipped from V and 5 bases from J, the junction kept 9 bases outside the gene matches. This CDR3 comprises 14 residues. CDR1 and CDR2 (germline): MNHEY, SVGAGI. In DNA, the CDR3 is TGTGCCAGCAGGGGTGGGACAGCCGTGTATGGCTACACCTTC. This gives the protein CASRGGTAVYGYTF.

The chain employs TRBV3-1 (or the pseudogene TRBV3-2) and TRBJ2-3; tentatively, D is TRBD2 (6 bases). The CDR3 consists of 14 residues. V lost 2 bases, J lost 4 bases, and 10 bases lay in between. Germline loops: CDR1 LGHDT, CDR2 YNNKEL (reference sequence). The CDR3 DNA sequence: TGTGCCAGCAGCCAACGCGGGGCCTCAGATACGCAGTATTTT. Its protein is CASSQRGASDTQYF.